These 5 T cell receptor beta chains were sequenced from one sample in a study of CD8 T cells in Susac syndrome. The RNA, about 0.5 to 1 ug, was put through reverse transcription using random hexamers. TCRdb re-analysed the immunoSEQ multiplex PCR reads in MiXCR, keeping a single row per CDR3 protein. The table records 150,000 to 200,000 distinct CDR3 sequences, over 85% of them present only once. The sample comprised CD4+ T cells from PBMCs. The receptors shown here come from a human donor in good health.

The chain recombines TRBV3-1 with TRBJ2-5, with D tentatively TRBD2 (6 bases). The CDR3 is made up of 15 amino acids. The germline gives CDR1 LGHDT, CDR2 YNNKEL (reference sequence). V lost 2 bases and J 2 bases, leaving 12 bases between the germline ends. The CDR3 loop is CASSQRRRGQETQYF. CDR3 DNA: TGTGCCAGCAGCCAACGGCGTCGGGGGCAAGAGACCCAGTACTTC.

CDR3 region: CSVKQGLNQPQHF. CDR3 DNA sequence: TGCAGTGTAAAACAGGGCCTAAATCAGCCCCAGCATTTT. This sequence joins TRBV20-1 and TRBJ1-5, with a weak D call TRBD1 (6 bases). Trimming stripped 7 bases from V and 4 bases from J, with 14 bases between. The CDR3 has 13 residues. Germline-derived CDR1 and CDR2 are DFQATT and SNEGSKA (reference sequence).

The chain recombines TRBV15 with TRBJ2-5, with a tentative D call TRBD2 (6 bases). This CDR3 contains 16 residues. CDR1 and CDR2 (germline): LNHNV, YYDKDF (reference sequence). V was clipped by 0 bases and J by 1 base, with 12 bases between them. The CDR3 loop is CATSRDVYGGQETQYF. The CDR3 nucleotides are TGTGCCACCAGCAGAGATGTTTACGGGGGCCAAGAGACCCAGTACTTC.

This chain links TRBV24-1 with TRBJ2-3, with D possibly being TRBD2 (5 bases). CDR3 length: 13 residues. Germline lookup yields CDR1 KGHDR and CDR2 SFDVKD. The V end lost 6 bases, the J end lost 0 bases, and 6 bases lay between the germline ends. CDR3 residues: CATSPGSTDTQYF. The CDR3 DNA follows: TGTGCCACCAGTCCGGGGAGCACAGATACGCAGTATTTT.

The chain uses TRBV20-1 and TRBJ2-5; possible D gene TRBD2, 5 bases. This CDR3 spans 12 amino acids. Germline loops: CDR1 DFQATT, CDR2 SNEGSKA (reference sequence). The CDR3 nucleotides read TGCAGCAACTCGGACTTTCAAGAGACCCAGTACTTC. This encodes CSNSDFQETQYF.